This TCR beta chain was retrieved from a study of T cells in Graves' hyperthyroidism and ophthalmopathy. The authors deemed Graves' hyperthyroidism stable absent ophthalmopathy progression within 18 months. Researchers barred patients who had uncontrolled infection, other autoimmune disease, pregnancy or lactation. Clinical symptoms, serum thyroxine and TRAb, thyroid ultrasound and orbital computed tomography were used for the diagnoses. This clonotype has at least ten counts. CDR1 SNHLY and CDR2 FYNNEI come from the germline V gene. Trimming shortened V by 6 bases and J by 0 bases, and 6 bases separated the two germline ends. The CDR3 has 12 residues. RNA transcripts gave rise to amplified TCR beta CDR3 regions. First-round RT-PCR of the TCR CDR3 relied on the HTBI primer set. TCRdb processed the multiplex PCR reads anew with MiXCR; each CDR3 protein has one entry. The profile shows 200,000 to 250,000 distinct CDR3 sequences, around 17% of them singletons.

The V gene is TRBV2, the J gene TRBJ2-7, with unresolved D. What was sequenced was blood. The source is a man in his forties or fifties with Graves' hyperthyroidism. CDR3 sequence reads: CASREFSYEQYF. The CDR3 DNA follows: TGTGCCAGCAGAGAATTCTCCTACGAGCAGTACTTC.